Described below is a single T cell receptor (beta chain) sequence and its context. At least ten counts were recorded for this clonotype. Its antigen has not been determined. No base-level quality is on record; no much larger clone is a single base apart. This record comes from a study of neurological immune-mediated disorders (dated by TCRdb to about 2019). Notes on the research overall: Among the roughly 34 multiple sclerosis patients, relapsing-remitting MS was present in some 31 and secondary progressive MS was present in 3. Longitudinal samples, technical triplicates and paired sorted CD4+ and CD8+ T-cell subsets, alongside PBMC samples, were included among the approximately 98 TCR-beta libraries. The cohort included about 70 subjects: approximately 14 with HAM/TSP, roughly 35 with multiple sclerosis, and roughly 20 healthy controls. Peripheral blood TCR-beta repertoires from HTLV-I-associated myelopathy (HAM/TSP) patients, multiple sclerosis patients and healthy controls were compared by UMI-based sequencing. The research as a whole found: TCR clonal expansion was highest in HAM/TSP patients and lowest in MS patients, with MS patients falling below even healthy controls. In a phylogenetic analysis, the repertoires of 18 out of 34 MS patients fell into a single cluster of related CDR3 sequences, pointing to a possible signature at the repertoire level. Expanded clones from different subjects shared no identical CDR3 amino acid sequences, which suggests that TCR-beta repertoires were private in all groups. The MS cluster was not associated with any clinical or MRI features, and the authors stated that larger cohorts are needed.

cDNA was synthesized by template-switch 5'RACE using a primer with a 10-nucleotide random unique molecular identifier that tagged each TCR transcript. Every sequencing run yielded over 200 million TCR-beta sequences covering 15-18 subjects. Total RNA was extracted with the RNeasy kit. TCR-beta VDJ regions were amplified with primers for the TCR constant region and the 5'RACE anchor, using the KAPA Real-time Library Amplification kit. A first PCR added sample indexes and Illumina adaptors, after which a second PCR increased the library yield. The roughly 650 bp TCR product was size-selected on a 2% E-gel SizeSelection system after Ampure bead purification. Before pooling, library quality was checked on a Bioanalyzer, concentration was measured with Qubit, and libraries were quantified with the Kapa Library Quantification kit. An Illumina HiSeq 2500 was used to sequence the libraries paired-end at 2 x 150 bp. To increase sequence diversity, about 24-32% phiX was spiked into each library pool. Regarding the original processing steps: The UMI-based MiGEC pipeline processed quality-filtered reads and removed over 80% of raw TCR sequences during error correction. IMGT germline references were used for alignment of VDJ genes, and clonotypes were defined by a unique CDR3 amino acid sequence together with V-J genes. Clonal expansion, Shannon diversity and CDR3 relatedness (CalcPairwiseDistances, ClusterSamples) were evaluated with VDJtools, and phylogenetic trees were built with CLCbio workbench. Using coefficient-of-variation modelling across technical triplicates, the study counted a clone as expanded if it had at least 8 unique UMIs. The public reads were quality trimmed at Q25 with fastp and then assembled into clones with MiXCR by TCRdb, keeping productive beta chains. Rows with a matching CDR3 protein are joined into one entry that keeps the most common DNA and genes. TCRdb assigned the V and J calls; the authors' analysis was not used. This sample holds 65,000 to 85,000 distinct CDR3 sequences; 2.5% to 3.5% were observed only once. Jointly, the top ten make up roughly 5% of the sample.

Unsorted PBMC libraries were generated from 2 million PBMCs stored in RNAlater at -80 °C until RNA extraction. Multiple sclerosis patients were enrolled in a US clinical protocol evaluating disease progression by magnetic resonance imaging. Peripheral blood was subjected to Ficoll-Hypaque density gradient centrifugation to isolate PBMCs, which were then cryopreserved in liquid nitrogen. The source of this sequence is a woman aged 45 to 65 with multiple sclerosis. The specimen sequenced was PBMCs.

CDR3 protein: CASSLARTVNNEQFF. At the DNA level, the sequence is TGTGCCAGCAGCTTAGCCCGGACAGTAAACAATGAGCAGTTCTTC. The chain is assembled from TRBV7-2 and TRBJ2-1, and the D gene may be TRBD1, 6 bases matching. From a lookup of the germline V gene, CDR1 and CDR2 are SGHTA and FQGNSA. Measured from the cysteine to the phenylalanine, the CDR3 is 15 residues long. Only the CDR3 portion is preserved as DNA: 45 bases, with reading frame beginning at the first base. V is clipped by 0 bases and J by 5 bases, and the sequence between their germline boundaries is 11 bases long.